The clone carrying this TCR beta chain is judged medium-sized (0.01 to 0.1%). Antigen specificity is unknown. This entry comes from a study of early T cells in non-severe SARS-CoV-2 infection. The overall study: Investigators sequenced bulk RNA drawn from unsorted whole blood, and chains remained unpaired.

Unique molecular identifiers were attached to individual cDNA molecules. In TCRdb, the 5' RACE reads were re-called with MiXCR into one record per CDR3 protein. The sample has about 31,000 distinct CDR3 sequences, approximately 5.9% seen once; the top ten hold almost 6.5%. Trimming pared 6 bases from V and 0 bases from J, leaving 18 bases between. In germline, CDR1 is MNHNY, CDR2 SVGAGI (reference sequence). This CDR3 spans 16 amino acids. General study points: VDJdb-based matching was biased toward anti-spike CD8 responses and missed private and CD4 specificities.

The V gene is TRBV6-6, the J gene TRBJ2-7, with TRBD2 as a possible D gene (5 bases). This TCR was recovered from an adult who was a healthcare worker with PCR-confirmed SARS-CoV-2 infection or an uninfected control (not recorded which). The sample taken for sequencing was whole blood. The DNA of the CDR3 is TGTGCCAGCAGCCCTTCCCGGGCCGCGGGCTCCTACGAGCAGTACTTC. This gives the protein CASSPSRAAGSYEQYF.